This T cell receptor beta chain was sequenced in a study of T cell responses to AZD1222 COVID-19 vaccine. Study background: Second-dose timings of about 4 or about 12 weeks were pooled.

The study's findings and limits: A mostly white British donor set with more females was recruited, and clonal diversity was possibly underestimated.

This clone appeared a single time. The antigen is not known. V was shortened by 0 bases and J by 6 bases, with 6 bases between the two germline ends. Germline V gives CDR1 SGHDT, CDR2 YYEEEE. The length of the CDR3 is 12 residues. TCRdb keeps only in-frame clones here, not all; method: immunoSEQ multiplex PCR. The repertoire holds 25,000 to 35,000 clones, around 90% seen once, with about 1.2% in the top ten. V is TRBV5-6 and J is TRBJ1-2, with a tentative D call TRBD1 (5 bases). Sequencing used peripheral blood, obtained on day 0 of AZD1222 vaccination. The sequence was collected from an adult in good health. In nucleotides, the CDR3 is TGTGCCAGCAGCTTGGGCAGGGATGGCTACACCTTC. It codes for CASSLGRDGYTF.